This T cell receptor beta chain is from a study of OX40 agonist ivuxolimab in advanced cancers. TCRdb keeps only in-frame clones here, not all; method: immunoSEQ multiplex PCR. The data hold roughly 68,000 clones, with roughly 87% observed a single time. Per germline, CDR1 LGHNA and CDR2 YSLEER. V lost 2 bases and J lost 0, with 6 bases in between. This CDR3 is 14 amino acids long. The chain is built from TRBV4-3 and TRBJ2-3; D remains ambiguous. Specimen: CD4+ or CD8+ T cells sorted from blood, collected in a trial of the OX40 agonist ivuxolimab. The source of this sequence is an adult with an advanced solid tumor such as melanoma, head and neck, liver or kidney cancer. CDR3 amino acids: CASSQIASTDTQYF. The CDR3, as DNA: TGCGCCAGCAGCCAAATAGCCAGCACAGATACGCAGTATTTT.